The 13 T cell receptor beta chains in this list originate from one sample, sequenced in a study of T cells in Graves' hyperthyroidism and ophthalmopathy. The CDR3 regions of TCR beta were amplified from RNA transcripts. An initial round of RT-PCR targeting the TCR CDR3 relied on the HTBI primer set. TCRdb independently ran MiXCR on the multiplex PCR reads; one entry per CDR3 protein. The sample shows around 340,000 distinct CDR3 sequences, around 20% of them seen only once. Sequencing was done on a sample of blood. These receptors originate from a woman in her fifties or sixties with Graves' hyperthyroidism.

The chain has TRBV20-1 and TRBJ1-5; D not resolved. Trimming took off 0 bases at V and 7 bases at J, with 7 bases between the two ends. The germline V gene encodes CDR1 DFQATT and CDR2 SNEGSKA (reference sequence). The CDR3 contains 12 residues. The CDR3 region is CSARDSAQPQHF. The CDR3 DNA reads TGCAGTGCTAGAGATTCGGCCCAGCCCCAGCATTTT.

This clonotype was seen a few times. This chain joins TRBV5-1 and TRBJ2-1, with 11 bases fitting TRBD2. V trimming: 2 bases; J trimming: 7 bases; junction bases outside the gene matches: 5. This CDR3 spans 15 amino acids. CDR1 and CDR2 from the germline V gene are SGHRS and YFSETQ. The CDR3: CASSFSGGVLNEQFF. Written as DNA, the CDR3 is TGCGCCAGCAGCTTTAGCGGGGGGGTCCTGAATGAGCAGTTCTTC.

This clonotype was seen more than once but under ten times. The rearrangement joins TRBV4-2 to TRBJ2-7; no firm D call. Between the trimmed V and J ends, which lost 0 bases and 4 bases, there was a span of 16 bases. The CDR3 is 16 residues long. Germline V gene data show CDR1 as LGHNA and CDR2 as YNFKEQ. CDR3 loop: CASSQDSASAAYEQYF. In DNA form, the CDR3 reads TGTGCCAGCAGCCAAGACTCGGCCAGCGCCGCATACGAGCAGTACTTC.

The chain combines TRBV5-4 with TRBJ1-4; D unclear. This CDR3 contains 16 residues. Trimming took 0 bases from V and 0 from J, leaving 9 bases between them. CDR1 is SGHNT, CDR2 YYREEE, per germline (reference sequence). CDR3 region: CASSLEGPATNEKLFF. In nucleotides, the CDR3 is TGTGCCAGCAGCTTGGAGGGCCCTGCAACTAATGAAAAACTGTTTTTT.

As to this clonotype: Being one base from a much bigger clone, this may be a read error. The chain employs TRBV27 and TRBJ1-1; D uncertain. Germline V gives CDR1 MNHEY, CDR2 SMNVEV (reference sequence). The CDR3 sequence is 14 residues long. Trimming left V 5 bases short and J 4 bases short, with 14 bases between. The chain's CDR3 is CASSANSKFTEAFF. For the CDR3, the DNA is TGTGCCAGCAGTGCTAACAGCAAATTCACTGAAGCTTTCTTT.

This clonotype was picked up one time. The rearrangement joins TRBV20-1 to TRBJ1-1; D remains unclear. V shed 0 bases and J shed 1 base, with 6 bases lying between them. The germline CDR1 and CDR2 sequences are DFQATT and SNEGSKA (reference sequence). The CDR3 runs 13 residues. CDR3 nucleotides: TGCAGTGCTAGAGAACACTCGAACACTGAAGCTTTCTTT. Protein sequence: CSAREHSNTEAFF.

The rearrangement uses TRBV6-2 or TRBV6-3 and TRBJ2-7, with 9 bases matching TRBD1. The CDR3 has 13 amino acids. Looked up from germline, CDR1 is MNHEY and CDR2 is SVGEGT. With V trimmed by 7 bases and J by 6 bases, 7 bases remained unmatched. For the CDR3, the DNA is TGTGCCAGCATGGGACAGGGATACAGCGAGCAGTACTTC. It specifies CASMGQGYSEQYF.

In this sample, this clonotype turned up many times. V usage is TRBV29-1 and J usage is TRBJ2-3; D ambiguous. Germline CDR1 SQVTM, CDR2 ANQGSEA. There are 16 residues in the CDR3. V lost 7 bases, J lost 1 base, and 21 bases lay in between. CDR3 nucleotides: TGCAGCGCGCGGATCGCCAGAAAGGGTGGCACAGATACGCAGTATTTT. It translates to CSARIARKGGTDTQYF.

V and J are TRBV20-1 and TRBJ2-5; 7 bases agree with TRBD2. The CDR3 runs 14 residues. After removal of 6 bases from V and 1 base from J, the junction contained 8 bases not matched to a gene. Germline V CDR1 and CDR2: DFQATT, SNEGSKA (reference sequence). The CDR3 protein is CSAPLGGSQETQYF. Here the CDR3 DNA reads TGCAGTGCCCCCCTCGGGGGGTCCCAAGAGACCCAGTACTTC.

This clonotype came up many times. J is TRBJ2-3 and V is TRBV4-1; 7 bases align to TRBD2. From germline, CDR1 is MGHRA and CDR2 YSYEKL. CDR3 length: 16 residues. Unmatched junction bases numbered 9, after V lost 0 bases and J lost 6 bases. CDR3 in DNA: TGCGCCAGCAGCCAAGATAGCGGCGGGAGATCGGATACGCAGTATTTT. Translated: CASSQDSGGRSDTQYF.

This clonotype was counted many times. This chain connects TRBV6-1 to TRBJ2-5, with 11 positions matching TRBD2. V lost 3 bases to trimming and J lost 4 bases; unmatched junction nucleotides: 7. Germline CDR1 is MNHNS and CDR2 is SASEGT. The CDR3 totals 16 residues. The CDR3 sequence: CASSDSLAGVRETQYF. The DNA for the CDR3 is TGTGCCAGCAGTGATTCACTAGCGGGAGTTCGAGAGACCCAGTACTTC.

This clonotype was seen ten or more times. An end of the junction differs from the germline gene, which may be a read error. The V call is TRBV20-1, the J call TRBJ2-7; a weak D match, TRBD1 (6 bases). Germline CDR1 is DFQATT and CDR2 is SNEGSKA (reference sequence). This CDR3 region has 12 residues. The CDR3 sequence: CSARDRPHEQYF. The CDR3 nucleotides are TGCAGTGCTCGAGACAGGCCCCACGAGCAGTACTTC.

The chain is built from TRBV6-2 or TRBV6-3 and TRBJ2-7; D gene ambiguous. V was shortened by 4 bases and J by 5 bases, with 9 bases between the two germline ends. The CDR3 has 12 residues. Germline V gene data show CDR1 as MNHEY and CDR2 as SVGEGT. The CDR3 DNA is TGTGCCAGCAGTTTCAACCCTCACGAGCAGTACTTC. Protein: CASSFNPHEQYF.